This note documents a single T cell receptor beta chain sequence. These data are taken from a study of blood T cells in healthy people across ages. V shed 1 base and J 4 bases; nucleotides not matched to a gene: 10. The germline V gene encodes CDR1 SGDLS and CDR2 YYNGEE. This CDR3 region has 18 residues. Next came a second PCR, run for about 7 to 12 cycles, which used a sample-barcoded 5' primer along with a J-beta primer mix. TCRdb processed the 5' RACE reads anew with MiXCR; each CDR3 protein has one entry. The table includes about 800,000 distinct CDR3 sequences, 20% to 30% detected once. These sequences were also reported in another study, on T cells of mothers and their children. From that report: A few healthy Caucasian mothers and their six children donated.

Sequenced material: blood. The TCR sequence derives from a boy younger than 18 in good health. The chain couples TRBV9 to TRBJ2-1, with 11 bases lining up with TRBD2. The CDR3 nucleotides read TGTGCCAGCAGCGTATCAGGGGCTAGCGGGGGGATTTACAATGAGCAGTTCTTC. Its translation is CASSVSGASGGIYNEQFF.